The T cell receptor (beta chain) described here comes from a study of blood T cell repertoires in COVID-19. Background on the study: Sample material is recorded as cDNA or gDNA derived from T cells, B-cell-depleted T cells, or PBMCs.

Under the authors' procedure: Nucleated cell number was recorded as an estimate derived from reference gene primer amplification. TCRdb's table, derived via immunoSEQ multiplex PCR, lists solely in-frame clones and lacks some. The V and J calls and the clone size are those of that table, but D and trimming were determined from the DNA. This table holds 30,000 to 40,000 clones, roughly nine tenths found once. J lost 3 bases, V lost 6 bases, and 9 bases had no gene match. Germline CDR1 SNHLY, CDR2 FYNNEI. CDR3 length equals 16 residues. The sequencing sample was made of peripheral blood. The TCR was taken from a man between 45 and 60 years old with active or convalescent COVID-19. V gene TRBV2 combines with J gene TRBJ2-3, with 10 nucleotides matching TRBD2. Written as DNA, the CDR3 is TGTGCCAGCAGGTTAAATAGCGGGAGGCGGACAGATACGCAGTATTTT. It encodes CASRLNSGRRTDTQYF.